The following is a TCR beta chain sequence with its context. Its specificity is not known. This specimen comes from a study of cytomegalovirus exposure and HLA in healthy donors. The study's findings and limits: Among TCR beta chains, those listed as cytomegalovirus-associated numbered over 150.

This CDR3 comprises 11 residues. Germline CDR1 and CDR2: GTSNPN and SVGIG (reference sequence). Trimming cost V 2 bases and J 4 bases, with 6 bases left between them. The table came from immunoSEQ multiplex PCR; TCRdb's copy has only in-frame clones and leaves some out. The sample holds over 200,000 clones; 88% are singletons and the top ten take roughly 2.8%. Sequenced: PBMCs. This chain links TRBV30 with TRBJ2-7; no firm D call. This clonotype was obtained from a woman aged 18-29 years in good health and CMV-seronegative. In DNA, the CDR3 is TGTGCCTGGAGTTCCGGGTACGAGCAGTACTTC. It specifies CAWSSGYEQYF. Supplemented by reference TRBV30 and TRBJ2-7, the full variable domain reads SQTIHQWPATLVQPVGSPLSLECTVEGTSNPNLYWYRQAAGRGLQLLFYSVGIGQISSEVPQNLSASRPQDRQFILSSKKLLLSDSGFYLCAWSSGYEQYFGPGTRLTVT.